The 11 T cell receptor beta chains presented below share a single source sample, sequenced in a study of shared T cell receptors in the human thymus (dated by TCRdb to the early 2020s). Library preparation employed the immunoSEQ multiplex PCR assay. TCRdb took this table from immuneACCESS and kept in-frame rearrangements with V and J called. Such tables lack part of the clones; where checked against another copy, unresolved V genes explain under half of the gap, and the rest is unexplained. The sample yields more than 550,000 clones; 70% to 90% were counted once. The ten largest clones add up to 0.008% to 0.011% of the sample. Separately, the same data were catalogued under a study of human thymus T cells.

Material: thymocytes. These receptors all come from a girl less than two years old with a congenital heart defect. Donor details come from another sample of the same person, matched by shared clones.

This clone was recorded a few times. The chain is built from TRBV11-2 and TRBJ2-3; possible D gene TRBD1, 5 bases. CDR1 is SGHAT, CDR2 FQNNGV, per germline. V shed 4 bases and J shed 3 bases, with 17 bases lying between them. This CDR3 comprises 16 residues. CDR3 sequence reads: CASSSESVGATDTQYF. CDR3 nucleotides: TGTGCCAGCAGCTCCGAATCGGTAGGGGCAACAGATACGCAGTATTTT.

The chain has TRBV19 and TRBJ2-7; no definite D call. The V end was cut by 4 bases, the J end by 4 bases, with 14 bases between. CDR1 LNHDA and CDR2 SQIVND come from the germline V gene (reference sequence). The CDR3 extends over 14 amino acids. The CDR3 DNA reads TGTGCCAGTAGTACTCCCCCCTTCGAGTACGAGCAGTACTTC. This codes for CASSTPPFEYEQYF. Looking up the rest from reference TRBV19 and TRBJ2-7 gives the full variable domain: DGGITQSPKYLFRKEGQNVTLSCEQNLNHDAMYWYRQDPGQGLRLIYYSQIVNDFQKGDIAEGYSVSREKKESFPLTVTSAQKNPTAFYLCASSTPPFEYEQYFGPGTRLTVT.

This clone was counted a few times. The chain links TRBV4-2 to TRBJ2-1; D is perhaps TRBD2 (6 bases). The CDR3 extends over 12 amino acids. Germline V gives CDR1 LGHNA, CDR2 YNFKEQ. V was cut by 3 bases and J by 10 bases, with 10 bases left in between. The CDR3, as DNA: TGTGCCAGCAGCCATCGGGGGTCCGAGCAGTTCTTC. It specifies CASSHRGSEQFF.

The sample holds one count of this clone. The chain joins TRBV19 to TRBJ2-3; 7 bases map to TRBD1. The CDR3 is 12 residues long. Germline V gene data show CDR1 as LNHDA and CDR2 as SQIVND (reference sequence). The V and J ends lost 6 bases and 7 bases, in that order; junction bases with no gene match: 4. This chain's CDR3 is CASSLQGHTQYF. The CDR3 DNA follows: TGTGCCAGTAGCTTACAGGGGCATACGCAGTATTTT.

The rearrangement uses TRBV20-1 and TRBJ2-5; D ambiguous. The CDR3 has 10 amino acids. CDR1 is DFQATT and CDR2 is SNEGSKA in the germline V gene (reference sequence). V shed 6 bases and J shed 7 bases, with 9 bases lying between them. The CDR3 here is CSAEYVTQYF. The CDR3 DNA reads TGCAGTGCAGAGTACGTGACCCAGTACTTC.

CDR3 amino acids: CASRGTGKGDTYEQYF. CDR3 DNA: TGTGCCAGCCGGGGGACAGGGAAGGGTGATACCTACGAGCAGTACTTC. This sequence joins TRBV2 and TRBJ2-7; 9 nucleotides agree with TRBD1. The CDR3 is 16 residues long. Losses at the gene ends were 8 bases for V and 2 bases for J; bases not matched to a gene: 13. CDR1 is SNHLY, CDR2 FYNNEI, per germline.

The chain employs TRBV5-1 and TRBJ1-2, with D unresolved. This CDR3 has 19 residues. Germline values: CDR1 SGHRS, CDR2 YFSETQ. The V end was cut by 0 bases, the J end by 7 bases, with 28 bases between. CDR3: CASSLAGPSLEDWYAGYTF. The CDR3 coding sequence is TGCGCCAGCAGCTTGGCTGGCCCTTCGCTGGAGGACTGGTATGCTGGCTACACCTTC.

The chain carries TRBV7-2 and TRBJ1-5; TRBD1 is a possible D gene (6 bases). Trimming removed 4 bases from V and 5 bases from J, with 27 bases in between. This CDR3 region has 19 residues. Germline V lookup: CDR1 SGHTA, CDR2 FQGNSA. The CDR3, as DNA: TGTGCCAGCAGCTCCACCCCCGGTTTGGGGGGGCGAGTTGATCAGCCCCAGCATTTT. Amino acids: CASSSTPGLGGRVDQPQHF.

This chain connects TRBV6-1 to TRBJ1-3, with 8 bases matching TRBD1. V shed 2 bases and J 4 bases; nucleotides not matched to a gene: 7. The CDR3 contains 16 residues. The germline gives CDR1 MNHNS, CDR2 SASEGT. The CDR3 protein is CASSEPQDRAGNTIYF. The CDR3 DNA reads TGTGCCAGCAGTGAACCCCAGGACAGGGCAGGAAACACCATATATTTT.

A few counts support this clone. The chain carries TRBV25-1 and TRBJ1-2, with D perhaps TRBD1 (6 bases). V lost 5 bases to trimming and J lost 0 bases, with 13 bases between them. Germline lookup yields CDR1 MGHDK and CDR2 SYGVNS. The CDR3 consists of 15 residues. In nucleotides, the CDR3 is TGTGCCAGCAGTATACAGGGTGAAGCTAACTATGGCTACACCTTC. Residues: CASSIQGEANYGYTF.

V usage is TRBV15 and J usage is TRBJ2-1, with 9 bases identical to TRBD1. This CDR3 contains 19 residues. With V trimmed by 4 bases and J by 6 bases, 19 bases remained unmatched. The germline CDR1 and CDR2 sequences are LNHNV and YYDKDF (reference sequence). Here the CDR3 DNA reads TGTGCCACCAGCAACCGGGACAGGGTTGTTTCGCCAATCGGCAATGAGCAGTTCTTC. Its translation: CATSNRDRVVSPIGNEQFF.